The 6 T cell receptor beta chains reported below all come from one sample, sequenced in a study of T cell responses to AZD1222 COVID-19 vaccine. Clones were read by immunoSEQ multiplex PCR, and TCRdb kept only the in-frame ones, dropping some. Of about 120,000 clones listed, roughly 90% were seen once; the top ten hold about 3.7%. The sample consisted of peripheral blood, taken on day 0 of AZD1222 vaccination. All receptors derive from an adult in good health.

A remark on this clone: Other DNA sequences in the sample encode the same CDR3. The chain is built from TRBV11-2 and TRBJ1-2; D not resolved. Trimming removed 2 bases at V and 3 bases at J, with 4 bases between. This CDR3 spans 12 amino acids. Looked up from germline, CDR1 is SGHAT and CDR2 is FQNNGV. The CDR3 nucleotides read TGTGCCAGCAGCTTAAGCGACTATGGCTACACCTTC. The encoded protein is CASSLSDYGYTF.

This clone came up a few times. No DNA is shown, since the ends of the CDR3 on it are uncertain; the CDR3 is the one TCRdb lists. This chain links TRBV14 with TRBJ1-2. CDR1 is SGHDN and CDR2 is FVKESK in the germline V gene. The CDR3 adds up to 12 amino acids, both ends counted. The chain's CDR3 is CASSINFGPGTF.

For the CDR3, the DNA is TGCGCCAGCAGCCGGGAAACCGGGACAGGGAGGACTGAAGCTTTCTTT. Translated: CASSRETGTGRTEAFF. The chain is built from TRBV4-1 and TRBJ1-1, with 9 bases aligning to TRBD1. This CDR3 is 16 amino acids long. The J segment lost 5 bases and the V segment lost 4 bases, leaving 11 bases of the junction unmatched. CDR1 is MGHRA, CDR2 YSYEKL, per germline.

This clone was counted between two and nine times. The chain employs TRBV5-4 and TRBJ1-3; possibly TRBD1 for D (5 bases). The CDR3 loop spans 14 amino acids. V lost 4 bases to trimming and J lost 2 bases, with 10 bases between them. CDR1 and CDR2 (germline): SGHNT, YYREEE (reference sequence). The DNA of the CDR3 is TGTGCCAGCAGCCGAACAGGACCTGGAAACACCATATATTTT. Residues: CASSRTGPGNTIYF.

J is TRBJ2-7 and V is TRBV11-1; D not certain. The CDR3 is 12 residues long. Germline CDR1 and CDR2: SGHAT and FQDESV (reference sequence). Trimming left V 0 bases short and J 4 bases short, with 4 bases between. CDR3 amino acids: CASSLAGYEQYF. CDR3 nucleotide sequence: TGTGCCAGCAGCTTAGCAGGGTACGAGCAGTACTTC.

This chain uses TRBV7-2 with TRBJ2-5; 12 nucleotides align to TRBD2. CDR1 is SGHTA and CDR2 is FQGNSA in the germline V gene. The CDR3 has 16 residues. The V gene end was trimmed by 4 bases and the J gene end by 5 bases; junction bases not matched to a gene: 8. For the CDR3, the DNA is TGTGCCAGCAGCTCCAGACTAGCGGGGGTTGGGGAGACCCAGTACTTC. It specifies CASSSRLAGVGETQYF.